The 10 T cell receptor beta chains below were found in one sample sequenced in a study of blood T cell repertoires in COVID-19. Data came from immunoSEQ multiplex PCR; TCRdb stores just in-frame clones and leaves some out. This table holds just over 300,000 clones, around 84% found once. The sequencing sample was made of PBMCs or T cells enriched from blood (not recorded which). The receptors stem from a man aged 25-45 years who had recovered from COVID-19.

The chain combines TRBV6-5 with TRBJ1-2; perhaps TRBD1 as D (6 bases). CDR3 length: 14 residues. V gave up 7 bases and J gave up 5 bases, with 17 bases separating them. Germline CDR1 reads MNHEY; CDR2 reads SVGAGI. Here the CDR3 reads CASTQRGGRYGYTF. The CDR3 bases are TGTGCCAGCACGCAGAGGGGGGGGCGGTATGGCTACACCTTC.

V and J are TRBV5-1 and TRBJ2-1; no clear D. CDR1 and CDR2 (germline): SGHRS, YFSETQ. V gave up 4 bases and J gave up 5 bases, with 10 bases separating them. This CDR3 is 13 amino acids long. CDR3 protein: CASSLSHNNEQFF. CDR3 sequence (DNA): TGCGCCAGCAGCCTTTCCCACAACAATGAGCAGTTCTTC.

This sequence joins TRBV7-9 and TRBJ2-3; TRBD1 agrees at 7 bases. V gave up 6 bases and J gave up 0 bases; unmatched junction bases: 9. Per germline, CDR1 SEHNR and CDR2 FQNEAQ (reference sequence). The CDR3 has 16 amino acids. CDR3 loop: CASRADRVRSTDTQYF. The CDR3 DNA reads as TGTGCCAGCAGGGCCGACAGGGTGAGGAGCACAGATACGCAGTATTTT.

CDR3 sequence (DNA): TGTGCCACCTCCGGGGCGGCGGGAGAAAAACTGTTTTTT. Protein product: CATSGAAGEKLFF. The chain joins TRBV24-1 to TRBJ1-4, with a weak D call TRBD1 (5 bases). This CDR3 spans 13 amino acids. Germline loops: CDR1 KGHDR, CDR2 SFDVKD. V was pared by 9 bases and J by 8 bases, with 15 bases between.

The chain recombines TRBV5-1 with TRBJ2-5, with 11 positions matching TRBD2. The germline gives CDR1 SGHRS, CDR2 YFSETQ. The V segment lost 0 bases and the J segment 3 bases; nucleotides outside the gene matches: 4. The CDR3 has 16 amino acids. CDR3 nucleotide sequence: TGCGCCAGCAGCTTGGATAGCGGGGGGGCCGAAGAGACCCAGTACTTC. It yields the protein CASSLDSGGAEETQYF.

This chain joins TRBV13 and TRBJ1-1; D is uncertain. There are 12 residues in the CDR3. Trimming removed 5 bases at V and 8 bases at J, with 12 bases between. The germline V gene has CDR1 PRHDT and CDR2 FYEKMQ (reference sequence). The chain's CDR3 is CASSTDTMEAFF. The CDR3 region has the DNA TGTGCCAGCAGCACAGACACCATGGAAGCTTTCTTT.

In this sample, this clone turned up once. The chain joins TRBV29-1 to TRBJ1-4, with D unclear. The CDR3 runs to 11 residues. V lost 6 bases and J lost 6, with 8 bases in between. Germline lookup yields CDR1 SQVTM and CDR2 ANQGSEA. The CDR3 loop reads CSVRGDEKLFF. The CDR3, as DNA: TGCAGCGTCCGGGGAGATGAAAAACTGTTTTTT.

This chain links TRBV4-1 with TRBJ2-1, with a tentative D call TRBD2 (6 bases). This CDR3 spans 18 amino acids. The V end lost 2 bases, the J end lost 2 bases, and 19 bases lay between the germline ends. Germline V CDR1 and CDR2: MGHRA, YSYEKL. Here the CDR3 DNA reads TGCGCCAGCAGCCAATCTATCCCTCGGCTAGCGCCCTACAATGAGCAGTTCTTC. Protein: CASSQSIPRLAPYNEQFF.

The chain employs TRBV2 and TRBJ2-7, with 10 positions matching TRBD1. Losses at the gene ends were 8 bases for V and 5 bases for J; bases not matched to a gene: 9. Germline V gives CDR1 SNHLY, CDR2 FYNNEI. CDR3 length equals 14 residues. Written as DNA, the CDR3 is TGTGCCAGCGACCCTCGCGGGACAGGGGACGAGCAGTACTTC. Protein: CASDPRGTGDEQYF.

This clone was recorded once. This chain's CDR3 is CASSGGQALNYGYTF. DNA for the CDR3: TGTGCCAGCAGTGGGGGACAAGCTCTTAACTATGGCTACACCTTC. The rearrangement links TRBV28 to TRBJ1-2; weak D call: TRBD1 (6 bases). Germline CDR1 and CDR2: MDHEN and SYDVKM. The V and J ends lost 5 bases and 1 base respectively, with 14 bases between them. This CDR3 region has 15 residues.